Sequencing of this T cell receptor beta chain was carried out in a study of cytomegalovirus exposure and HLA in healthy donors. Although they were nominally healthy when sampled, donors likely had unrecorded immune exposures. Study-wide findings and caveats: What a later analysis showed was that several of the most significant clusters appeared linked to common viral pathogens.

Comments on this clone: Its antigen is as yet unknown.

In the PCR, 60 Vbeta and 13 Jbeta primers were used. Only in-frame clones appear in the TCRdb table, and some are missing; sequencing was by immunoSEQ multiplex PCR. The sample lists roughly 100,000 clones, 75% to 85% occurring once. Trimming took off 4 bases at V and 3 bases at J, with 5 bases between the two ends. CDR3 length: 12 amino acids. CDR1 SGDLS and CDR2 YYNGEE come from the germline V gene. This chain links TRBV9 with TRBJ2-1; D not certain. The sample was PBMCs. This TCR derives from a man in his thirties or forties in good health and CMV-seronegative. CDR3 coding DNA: TGTGCCAGCAGCTCCATCTACAATGAGCAGTTCTTC. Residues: CASSSIYNEQFF.